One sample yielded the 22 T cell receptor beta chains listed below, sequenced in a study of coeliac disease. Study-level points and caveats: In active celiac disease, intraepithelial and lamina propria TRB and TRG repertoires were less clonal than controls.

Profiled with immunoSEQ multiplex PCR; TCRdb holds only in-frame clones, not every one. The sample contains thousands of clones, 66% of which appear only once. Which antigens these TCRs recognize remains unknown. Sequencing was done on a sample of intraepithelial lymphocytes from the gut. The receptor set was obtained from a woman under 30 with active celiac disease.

As DNA, the CDR3 is TGTGCCTGGAATACAGGGGGCGAGGAGACCCAGTACTTC. This gives the protein CAWNTGGEETQYF. V and J are TRBV30 and TRBJ2-5, with 9 bases identical to TRBD1. J lost 5 bases, V lost 4 bases, and 5 bases had no gene match. Germline CDR1 and CDR2: GTSNPN and SVGIG (reference sequence). The CDR3 is made up of 13 amino acids. The full variable domain, completed using reference TRBV30 and TRBJ2-5, is SQTIHQWPATLVQPVGSPLSLECTVEGTSNPNLYWYRQAAGRGLQLLFYSVGIGQISSEVPQNLSASRPQDRQFILSSKKLLLSDSGFYLCAWNTGGEETQYFGPGTRLLVL.

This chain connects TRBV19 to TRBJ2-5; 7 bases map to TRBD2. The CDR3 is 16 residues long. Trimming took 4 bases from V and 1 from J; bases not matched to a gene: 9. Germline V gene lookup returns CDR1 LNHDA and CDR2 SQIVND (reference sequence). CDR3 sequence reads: CASSRQIGGGQETQYF. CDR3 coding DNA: TGTGCCAGTAGTAGGCAGATCGGCGGGGGCCAAGAGACCCAGTACTTC.

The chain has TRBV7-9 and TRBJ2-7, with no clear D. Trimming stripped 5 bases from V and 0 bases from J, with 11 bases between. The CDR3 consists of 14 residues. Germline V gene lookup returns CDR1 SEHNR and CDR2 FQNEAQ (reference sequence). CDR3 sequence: CASSRPSSSYEQYF. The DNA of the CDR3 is TGTGCCAGCAGCCGCCCCTCTAGCTCCTACGAGCAGTACTTC.

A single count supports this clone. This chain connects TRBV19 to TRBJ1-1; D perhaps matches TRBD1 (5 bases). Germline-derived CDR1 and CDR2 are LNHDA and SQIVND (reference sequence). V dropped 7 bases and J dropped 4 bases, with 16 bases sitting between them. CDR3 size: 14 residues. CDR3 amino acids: CASNLWWGRTEAFF. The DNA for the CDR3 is TGTGCCAGTAATCTATGGTGGGGCCGCACTGAAGCTTTCTTT.

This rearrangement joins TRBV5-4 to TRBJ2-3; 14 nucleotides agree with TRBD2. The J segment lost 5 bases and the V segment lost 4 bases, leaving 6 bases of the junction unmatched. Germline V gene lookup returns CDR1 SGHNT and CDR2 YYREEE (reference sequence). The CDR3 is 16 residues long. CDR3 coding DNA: TGTGCCAGCAGCCCGGGGACTAGCGGGGGCAGAGATACGCAGTATTTT. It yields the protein CASSPGTSGGRDTQYF.

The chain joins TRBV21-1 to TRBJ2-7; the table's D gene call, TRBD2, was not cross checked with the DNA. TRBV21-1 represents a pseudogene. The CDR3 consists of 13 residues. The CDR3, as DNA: TGTGCCAGCAGCAAAGTTGCTAGCTACGAGCAGTACGTC. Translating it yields CASSKVASYEQYV.

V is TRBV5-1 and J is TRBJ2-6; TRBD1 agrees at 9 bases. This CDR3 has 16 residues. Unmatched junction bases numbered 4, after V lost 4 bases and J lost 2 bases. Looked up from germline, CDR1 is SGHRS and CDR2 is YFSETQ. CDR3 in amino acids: CASSKQGAAGANVLTF. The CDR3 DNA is TGCGCCAGCAGCAAACAGGGGGCGGCTGGGGCCAACGTCCTGACTTTC.

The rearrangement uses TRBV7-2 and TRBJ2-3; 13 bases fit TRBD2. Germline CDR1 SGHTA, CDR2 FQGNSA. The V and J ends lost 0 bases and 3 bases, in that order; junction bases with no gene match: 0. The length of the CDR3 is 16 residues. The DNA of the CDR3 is TGTGCCAGCAGCTTAGCACTAGCGGGGGGGACAGATACGCAGTATTTT. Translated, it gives CASSLALAGGTDTQYF.

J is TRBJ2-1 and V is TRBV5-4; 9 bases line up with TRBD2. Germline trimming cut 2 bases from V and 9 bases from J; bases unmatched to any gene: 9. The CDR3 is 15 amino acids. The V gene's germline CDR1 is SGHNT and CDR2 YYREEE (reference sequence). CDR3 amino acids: CASSFWVSGGTEQFF. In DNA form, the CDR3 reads TGTGCCAGCAGCTTTTGGGTTAGCGGGGGTACTGAGCAGTTCTTC.

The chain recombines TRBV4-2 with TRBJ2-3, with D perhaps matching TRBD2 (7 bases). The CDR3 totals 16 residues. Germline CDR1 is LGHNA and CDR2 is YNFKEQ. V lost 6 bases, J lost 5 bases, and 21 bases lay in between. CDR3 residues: CASRGRKGGRVDTQYF. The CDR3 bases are TGTGCCAGCAGGGGCCGGAAGGGGGGGCGCGTAGATACGCAGTATTTT.

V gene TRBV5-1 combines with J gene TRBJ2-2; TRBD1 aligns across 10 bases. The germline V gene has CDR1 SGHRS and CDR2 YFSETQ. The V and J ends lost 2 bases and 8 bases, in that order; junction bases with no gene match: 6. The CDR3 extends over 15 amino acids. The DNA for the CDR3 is TGCGCCAGCAGCTTCGGGACAGGGGCATCTGGGGAGCTGTTTTTT. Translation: CASSFGTGASGELFF.

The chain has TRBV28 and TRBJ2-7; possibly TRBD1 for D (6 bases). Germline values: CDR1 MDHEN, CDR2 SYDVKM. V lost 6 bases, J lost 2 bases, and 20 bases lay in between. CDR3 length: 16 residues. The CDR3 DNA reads TGTGCCAGCAGCCTGGATGGGGGCAGTTCTCCCTACGAGCAGTACTTC. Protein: CASSLDGGSSPYEQYF.

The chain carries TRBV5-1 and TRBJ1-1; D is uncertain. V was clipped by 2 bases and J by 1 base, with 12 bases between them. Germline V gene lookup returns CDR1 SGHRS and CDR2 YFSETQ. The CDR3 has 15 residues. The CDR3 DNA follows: TGCGCCAGCAGCTTCTTTTCGGGTCAGAACACTGAAGCTTTCTTT. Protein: CASSFFSGQNTEAFF.

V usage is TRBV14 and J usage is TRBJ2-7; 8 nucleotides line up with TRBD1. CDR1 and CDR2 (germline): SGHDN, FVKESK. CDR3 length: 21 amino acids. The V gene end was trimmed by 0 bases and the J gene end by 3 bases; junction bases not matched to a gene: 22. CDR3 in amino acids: CASSQDWNTGGIDGGLYEQYV. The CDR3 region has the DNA TGTGCCAGCAGCCAAGACTGGAATACAGGGGGTATCGATGGCGGACTCTACGAGCAGTACGTC.

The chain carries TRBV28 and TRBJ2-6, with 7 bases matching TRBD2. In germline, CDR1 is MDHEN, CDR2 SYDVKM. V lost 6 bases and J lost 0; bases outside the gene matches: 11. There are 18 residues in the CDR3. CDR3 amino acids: CASSPGRGRSSGANVLTF. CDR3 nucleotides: TGTGCCAGCAGCCCGGGGAGGGGAAGGTCCTCTGGGGCCAACGTCCTGACTTTC. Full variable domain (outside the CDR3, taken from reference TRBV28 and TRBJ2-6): DVKVTQSSRYLVKRTGEKVFLECVQDMDHENMFWYRQDPGLGLRLIYFSYDVKMKEKGDIPEGYSVSREKKERFSLILESASTNQTSMYLCASSPGRGRSSGANVLTFGAGSRLTVL.

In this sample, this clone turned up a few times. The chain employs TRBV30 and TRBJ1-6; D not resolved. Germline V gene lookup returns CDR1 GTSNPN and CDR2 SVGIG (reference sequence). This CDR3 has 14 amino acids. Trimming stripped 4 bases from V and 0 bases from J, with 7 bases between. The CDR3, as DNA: TGTGCCTGGACCCTGAGCTCCTATAATTCACCCCTCCACTTT. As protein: CAWTLSSYNSPLHF.

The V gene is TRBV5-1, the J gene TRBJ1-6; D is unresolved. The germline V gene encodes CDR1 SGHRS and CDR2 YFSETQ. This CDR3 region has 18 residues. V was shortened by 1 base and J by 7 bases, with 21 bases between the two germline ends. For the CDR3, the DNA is TGCGCCAGCAGCTTGACTCCTTTGGTATCGCCCGTAAATTCACCCCTCCACTTT. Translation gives CASSLTPLVSPVNSPLHF.

CDR3 region: CASSRVGLAGGGATDTQYF. In DNA form, the CDR3 reads TGTGCCAGCAGCAGGGTAGGGCTAGCGGGGGGCGGGGCCACAGATACGCAGTATTTT. The rearrangement joins TRBV4-2 to TRBJ2-3; 11 bases match TRBD2. Germline loops: CDR1 LGHNA, CDR2 YNFKEQ. The CDR3 spans 19 residues. With V trimmed by 5 bases and J by 2 bases, 15 bases remained unmatched.

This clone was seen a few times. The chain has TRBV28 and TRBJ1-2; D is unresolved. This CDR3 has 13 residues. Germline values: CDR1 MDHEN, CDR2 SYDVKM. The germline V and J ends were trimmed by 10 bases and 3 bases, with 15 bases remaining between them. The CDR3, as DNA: TGTGCCACCCAGCGGAAGTCAGACTATGGCTACACCTTC. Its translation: CATQRKSDYGYTF.

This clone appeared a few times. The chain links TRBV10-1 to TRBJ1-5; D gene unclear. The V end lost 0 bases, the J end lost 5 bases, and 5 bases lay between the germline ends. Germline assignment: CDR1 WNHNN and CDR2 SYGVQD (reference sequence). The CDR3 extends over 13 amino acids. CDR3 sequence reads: CASSESQDQPQHF. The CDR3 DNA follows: TGCGCCAGCAGTGAGTCGCAGGATCAGCCCCAGCATTTT.

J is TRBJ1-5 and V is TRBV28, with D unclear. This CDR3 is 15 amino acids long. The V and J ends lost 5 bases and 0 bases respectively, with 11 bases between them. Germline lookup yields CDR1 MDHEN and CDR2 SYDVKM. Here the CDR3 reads CASSLASYSNQPQHF. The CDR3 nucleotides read TGTGCCAGCAGTCTCGCCAGTTATAGCAATCAGCCCCAGCATTTT. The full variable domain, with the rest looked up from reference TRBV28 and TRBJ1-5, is DVKVTQSSRYLVKRTGEKVFLECVQDMDHENMFWYRQDPGLGLRLIYFSYDVKMKEKGDIPEGYSVSREKKERFSLILESASTNQTSMYLCASSLASYSNQPQHFGDGTRLSIL.

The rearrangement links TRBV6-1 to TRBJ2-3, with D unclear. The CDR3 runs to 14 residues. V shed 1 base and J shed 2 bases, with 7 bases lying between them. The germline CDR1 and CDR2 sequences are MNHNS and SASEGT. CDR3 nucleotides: TGTGCCAGCAGTGAAGAACAGATCACAGATACGCAGTATTTT. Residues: CASSEEQITDTQYF.